This is a list of T cell receptor beta chains from one sample in a study of blood T cell repertoires in COVID-19. Assay: immunoSEQ multiplex PCR; the TCRdb copy retains only in-frame clones and omits some. The repertoire holds just over 150,000 clones, with about 90% as singletons. Input material: peripheral blood. These receptors came from a man aged 25 to 40 with COVID-19, enrolled during active disease. The CDR3 runs from the conserved cysteine through the conserved F or W. D genes are given only for firm matches. Size values are once, few and many counts, or a class for expanded clones, and some rows have none.

J,D,V,size,DNA,CDR3
TRBJ2-3,NA,TRBV10-3,NA,TGTGCCACCAGATTAAGGGTGGGAGAGAGCACAGATACGCAGTATTTT,CATRLRVGESTDTQYF
TRBJ1-1,TRBD1,TRBV7-2,NA,TGTGCCAGCAGCTCCGACAGGGCCCCTGAAGCTTTCTTT,CASSSDRAPEAFF
TRBJ1-2,TRBD1,TRBV11-2,NA,TGTGCCAGCAGCTCCCACCGGGACAGTACCTCTAACTATGGCTACACCTTC,CASSSHRDSTSNYGYTF
TRBJ1-3,TRBD1,TRBV3-1/TRBV3-2,NA,TGTGCCAGCAGCCACGCAACCGGGACAGGCGCTGGAAACACCATATATTTT,CASSHATGTGAGNTIYF
TRBJ1-5,NA,TRBV5-1,NA,TGCGCCAGCAGCTTGGTGCCAGATCAGAATCAGCCCCAGCATTTT,CASSLVPDQNQPQHF
TRBJ2-1,TRBD1,TRBV7-3,NA,TGTGCCAGCAGCTTAAGGACAGGTGGGAGAAATGAGCAGTTCTTC,CASSLRTGGRNEQFF
TRBJ1-4,NA,TRBV29-1,NA,TGCAGCGTGAGGGGAGGGATTCGGGAAAAACTGTTTTTT,CSVRGGIREKLFF
TRBJ1-3,NA,TRBV6-5,once,TGTGCCAGCAGTTACTCGGAGAGCTCTGGAAACACCATATATTTT,CASSYSESSGNTIYF
TRBJ2-1,NA,TRBV7-9,NA,TGTGCCAGCAGCCCACCGGACTACCTCTACAATGAGCAGTTCTTC,CASSPPDYLYNEQFF
TRBJ2-3,TRBD2,TRBV6-2/TRBV6-3,NA,TGTGCCAGCAGTTCAAGGTTACTAGCGGACACAGATACGCAGTATTTT,CASSSRLLADTDTQYF
TRBJ2-3,TRBD1,TRBV6-5,NA,TGTGCCAGCAGTTACGGGGACAGATTCACAGATACGCAGTATTTT,CASSYGDRFTDTQYF
TRBJ2-7,NA,TRBV6-5,NA,TGTGCCAGCAGTTACTGGCCAGGGACCTACGAGCAGTACTTC,CASSYWPGTYEQYF
TRBJ1-3,NA,TRBV5-1,once,TGCGCCAGCAGCTCCTCGGGAGCTGGAAACACCATATATTTT,CASSSSGAGNTIYF
TRBJ2-2,NA,TRBV24-1,NA,TGTGCCACCCGACTTCGAGGCGGGGAGCTGTTTTTT,CATRLRGGELFF
TRBJ2-1,NA,TRBV11-2,NA,TGTGCCAGCAGCTTAGGGGGGCCCTCCTACAATGAGCAGTTCTTC,CASSLGGPSYNEQFF
TRBJ1-2,NA,TRBV6-5,NA,TGTGCCAGCAGTTATATTAATAACTATGGCTACACCTTC,CASSYINNYGYTF
TRBJ2-6,NA,TRBV20-1,NA,TGCAGTGCTAGTTACGGGTTTGGGGCCAACGTCCTGACTTTC,CSASYGFGANVLTF
TRBJ1-5,NA,TRBV6-2/TRBV6-3,NA,TGTGCCAGCAGTTACTCGATGTACAGGATCAATCAGCCCCAGCATTTT,CASSYSMYRINQPQHF
TRBJ2-3,TRBD2,TRBV9,NA,TGTGCCAGGTCCGCTAGCGGGAGGAGAGCAGATACGCAGTATTTT,CARSASGRRADTQYF
TRBJ1-1,NA,TRBV5-6,NA,TGTGCCAGCAGCTTGGCCGAGGGAGCCTTTATGAACACTGAAGCTTTCTTT,CASSLAEGAFMNTEAFF